This T cell receptor beta chain was found in a study of blood T cell repertoires in COVID-19. Study at large: COVID-19 samples collected from the United States, Italy and Spain covered acute and convalescent phases. T cells, B-cell-depleted T cells, or PBMCs supplied cDNA or gDNA.

The junction had 10 bases not matched to a gene; V was cut back by 2 bases and J by 7 bases. The CDR3 extends over 15 amino acids. Germline V gives CDR1 SGHNT, CDR2 YYREEE (reference sequence). Seattle researchers signed up patients amid active infection and tracked them longitudinally. Original processing methods: Quantification of nucleated cells was approximated via reference gene primer amplification. Libraries were prepared by immunoSEQ multiplex PCR; TCRdb keeps only in-frame clonotypes and omits some of them. V and J calls and clone size are as listed in that table; D and trimming were resolved from the DNA. The table includes over 70,000 clones, just over 90% detected once.

The chain joins TRBV5-4 to TRBJ1-1; TRBD1 matches at 8 bases. Sequencing input: peripheral blood. The TCR sequence derives from a man in his forties or fifties with COVID-19, enrolled during active disease. CDR3 sequence reads: CASSFSTDRGVEAFF. In DNA form, the CDR3 reads TGTGCCAGCAGCTTCTCCACCGACAGGGGAGTTGAAGCTTTCTTT.